This TCR beta chain was captured in a study of blood T cell repertoires in COVID-19 (dated by TCRdb to the early 2020s). A note on the overall study: Samples covering the acute and convalescent phases of COVID-19 were provided by collaborators in the United States, Italy and Spain. The material from the prospective study consisted of cDNA or gDNA derived from T cells, B-cell-depleted T cells, or PBMCs. Subjects who had been exposed to COVID-19, were actively infected with it, or had recovered from it provided the deeply sampled blood TCRbeta repertoires that made up the dataset. The repertoires were released in a freely available public database intended as a resource for research on the immune response to SARS-CoV-2. Samples were obtained from the ongoing ImmuneRACE study (first 160 participants) and from some 1,300 subjects provided by 6 global collaborators. A de-identified subject ID, COVID-19 status, age in years and sex were almost always included in the sample metadata. Where available, HLA class I and class II types were taken from metadata supplied by the sample provider and were not determined by assay-based typing. Summary of the overall study and its limitations: How much clinical and demographic metadata was included differed by source and by participant, and the metadata was provided uncurated.

Concerning this clone itself: Its antigen has not been determined. No base qualities exist here, and no much larger clone lies one base off it.

TCRbeta CDR3 regions were amplified from genomic DNA by means of the immunoSEQ Assay, a bias-controlled multiplex PCR. In the paper's pipeline: The number of nucleated cells in each sample was estimated by amplification of reference gene primers within the assay. To quantify the absolute abundance of each unique TCRbeta CDR3 rearrangement, sequence reads were collapsed and filtered. Productive Simpson clonality was computed per sample as the square root of Simpson's diversity index over productive rearrangements. Drawn from immuneACCESS, this table holds only the in-frame rearrangements with V and J called that TCRdb kept. Clones are partly lost; checked studies trace under half to an unresolved V gene and leave the rest unexplained. V, J and clone size were drawn from that table, and D and trimming were deduced from the DNA. The sample data list under 300,000 clones, and roughly 83% of these were observed just once. Of the sample, more than 9.5% is held by the ten largest clones.

The CDR3 starts with the cysteine, ends with the phenylalanine, and has 15 residues. Only the CDR3 DNA is retained, 45 bases long and in frame from the first base. In the germline V gene, CDR1 corresponds to SNHLY and CDR2 to FYNNEI. Germline trimming: 1 base from V, 0 bases from J; junction bases outside gene matches: 3. Whole blood was collected in K2EDTA tubes by collaborating institutions according to the institutions' own protocols. For TCRbeta analysis, collaborators shipped samples as frozen whole blood, isolated PBMCs, or DNA extracted from either of those sample types. Sequenced material: peripheral blood. This receptor was identified in a woman older than 75 with acute or convalescent COVID-19. The sequence joins TRBV2 to TRBJ2-7, with TRBD2 identical over 7 junction bases. The base sequence is TGTGCCAGCAGTGAAGGGCGGGGGAGCTCCTACGAGCAGTACTTC. The encoded protein is CASSEGRGSSYEQYF.